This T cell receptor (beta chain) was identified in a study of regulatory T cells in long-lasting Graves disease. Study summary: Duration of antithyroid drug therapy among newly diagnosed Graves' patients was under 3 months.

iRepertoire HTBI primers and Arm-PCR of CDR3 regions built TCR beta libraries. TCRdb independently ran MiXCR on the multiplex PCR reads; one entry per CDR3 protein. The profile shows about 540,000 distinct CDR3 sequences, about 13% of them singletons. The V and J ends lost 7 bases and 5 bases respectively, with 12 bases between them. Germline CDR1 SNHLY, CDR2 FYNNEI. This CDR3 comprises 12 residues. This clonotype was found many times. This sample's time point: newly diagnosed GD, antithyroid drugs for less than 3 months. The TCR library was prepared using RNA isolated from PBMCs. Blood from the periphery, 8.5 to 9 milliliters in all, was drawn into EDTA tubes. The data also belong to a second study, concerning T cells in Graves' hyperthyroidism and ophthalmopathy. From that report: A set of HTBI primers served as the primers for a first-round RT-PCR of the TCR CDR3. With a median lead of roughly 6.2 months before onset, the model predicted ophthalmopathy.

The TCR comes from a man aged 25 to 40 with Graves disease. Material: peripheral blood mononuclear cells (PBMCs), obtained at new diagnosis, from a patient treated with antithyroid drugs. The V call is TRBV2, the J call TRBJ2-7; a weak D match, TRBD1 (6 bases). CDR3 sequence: CASTHTGNEQYF. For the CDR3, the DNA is TGTGCCAGCACCCACACAGGGAACGAGCAGTACTTC.